A single TCR beta chain is shown here with its context. This specimen comes from a study of T cell changes during pregnancy in multiple sclerosis. The protocol was immunoSEQ multiplex PCR, while the TCRdb copy is restricted to in-frame clones and leaves out a portion. The sample carries tens of thousands of clones, around 92% recorded once. V lost 0 bases and J lost 0; bases outside the gene matches: 7. The CDR3 sequence is 18 residues long. The germline V gene encodes CDR1 ENHRY and CDR2 SYGVKD. The rearrangement links TRBV10-3 to TRBJ2-3; 9 positions agree with TRBD2. Material for sequencing was peripheral blood. The sequence came from a female donor with multiple sclerosis, enrolled in a pregnancy study. CDR3 nucleotide sequence: TGTGCCATCAGTGAGTCGCGCGGGAGGGCAGCTAGCACAGATACGCAGTATTTT. Protein sequence: CAISESRGRAASTDTQYF.